This T cell receptor beta chain was obtained from a study of blood T cell repertoires in COVID-19 (dated by TCRdb to the early 2020s). As for the study more broadly: Collaborator samples came from the United States, Italy and Spain and covered acute and convalescent phases of COVID-19. Subjects who had been exposed to COVID-19, were actively infected with it, or had recovered from it provided the deeply sampled blood TCRbeta repertoires that made up the dataset. The repertoires were released in a freely available public database meant as a resource for research on the immune response to SARS-CoV-2. Sample metadata almost always included a de-identified subject ID, COVID-19 status, age in years and sex. HLA class I and class II types, where available, came from metadata supplied by the sample provider rather than from assay-based typing. The prospective study material was composed of cDNA or gDNA derived from T cells, B-cell-depleted T cells, or PBMCs. The samples were drawn from two sources: the first 160 participants of the ongoing ImmuneRACE study, and 1,000 to 1,500 subjects contributed by 6 global collaborators. Broader findings and caveats from the paper: The quantity of clinical and demographic metadata differed by source and by participant and was supplied without curation.

Inclusive of the bounding cysteine and phenylalanine, the CDR3 is 19 residues long. Solely the CDR3 DNA is kept, with 57 bases framed from the first base. After removal of 6 bases from V and 0 bases from J, the junction retains 13 bases not matched to a gene. The germline V gene provides CDR1 WSHSY and CDR2 SAAADI. TCRbeta CDR3 regions were amplified from genomic DNA using the immunoSEQ Assay, a bias-controlled multiplex PCR. As for the authors' bioinformatics: Within the assay, amplification of reference gene primers was used to estimate how many nucleated cells each sample contained. To quantify the absolute abundance of each unique TCRbeta CDR3 rearrangement, sequence reads were collapsed and filtered. For each sample, productive Simpson clonality was calculated by taking the square root of Simpson's diversity index across productive rearrangements. The source is immuneACCESS, and TCRdb retained only in-frame sequences with V and J called. Part of the clones is not carried over; for the studies checked, unresolved V genes explain less than half of this, and the remainder is unexplained. The V and J calls and clone size are taken from that table; D and trimming were inferred from the DNA. The sample has about 150,000 clones on record, around 77% of them singletons. Clones ranked in the top ten supply around 8.7% of the sample.

Concerning this clone itself: There is no known antigen for this receptor. Per-base quality was not reported, and no clone a single base away is much larger than it.

Whole blood was collected in K2EDTA tubes by collaborating institutions according to the institutions' own protocols. Collaborator samples were shipped for TCRbeta analysis as frozen whole blood, isolated PBMCs, or DNA extracted from either sample type. The sequence is built from TRBV10-2 and TRBJ2-3; 12 bases in the junction line up with TRBD2. The sequence came from a man in his fifties with active or convalescent COVID-19. The sample consisted of peripheral blood. The CDR3 here reads CASSGRVPGLAGSTDTQYF. The nucleotide sequence reads TGCGCCAGCAGCGGCAGGGTTCCGGGACTAGCGGGCAGCACAGATACGCAGTATTTT.